This paragraph covers one TCR beta chain sequence. The primer mix had 60 Vbeta and 13 Jbeta primers. The assay was immunoSEQ multiplex PCR, and TCRdb's table has in-frame clones only and misses some. The sample records approximately 97,000 clones, 78% being singletons. The source of the sample is a study of cytomegalovirus exposure and HLA in healthy donors. V dropped 7 bases and J dropped 7; count of bases not matched to a gene: 9. CDR1 and CDR2 (germline): LNHNV, YYDKDF (reference sequence). This CDR3 region has 14 residues. This chain links TRBV15 with TRBJ2-1; TRBD2 agrees at 8 bases. This receptor was taken from a woman between 40 and 50 years old in good health and CMV-seropositive. Input material: PBMCs. The CDR3 region is CATKDGRAGNEQFF. CDR3 coding DNA: TGTGCCACCAAGGACGGGAGGGCGGGAAATGAGCAGTTCTTC.